The 23 T cell receptor beta chains given below trace back to one sample, sequenced in a study of shared clonotypes between healthy human individuals. TCRdb's copy holds only in-frame clones and misses some; the assay was immunoSEQ multiplex PCR. This sample has roughly 680,000 clones, with around 77% found just once. The sequenced sample was memory CD4+ T cells sorted from blood. Indicated subset: CD45RA-negative fraction. Receptor source: a woman aged 30 to 39 in good health.

This rearrangement joins TRBV10-3 to TRBJ2-3; D ambiguous. V was trimmed by 0 bases and J by 5 bases, leaving 6 bases between them. CDR3 length: 13 residues. Germline CDR1 reads ENHRY; CDR2 reads SYGVKD. In nucleotides, the CDR3 is TGTGCCATCAGTGAGTCGGGCCTAGATACGCAGTATTTT. Amino acid sequence: CAISESGLDTQYF.

This rearrangement joins TRBV18 to TRBJ2-5; D ambiguous. CDR1 and CDR2 (germline): KGHSH, LQKENI. Trimming shortened V by 5 bases and J by 4 bases, and 17 bases separated the two germline ends. This CDR3 region has 15 residues. The CDR3 protein is CASSTAHGRGETQYF. CDR3 coding DNA: TGTGCCAGCTCAACAGCCCACGGAAGAGGAGAGACCCAGTACTTC.

The rearrangement uses TRBV30 and TRBJ2-3; D perhaps matches TRBD1 (6 bases). From germline, CDR1 is GTSNPN and CDR2 SVGIG (reference sequence). This CDR3 contains 17 residues. Trimming cost V 0 bases and J 2 bases, with 18 bases left between them. Written as DNA, the CDR3 is TGTGCCTGGAGTGTACTCAGTTCGGACAGATTCACAGATACGCAGTATTTT. Encoded protein: CAWSVLSSDRFTDTQYF.

The chain is built from TRBV20-1 and TRBJ1-2; D not resolved. This CDR3 spans 10 amino acids. In germline, CDR1 is DFQATT, CDR2 SNEGSKA (reference sequence). The DNA of the CDR3 is TGCAGCGCACACGTCTATGGCTACACCTTC. Protein sequence: CSAHVYGYTF.

J is TRBJ2-3 and V is TRBV19; TRBD2 matches at 11 bases. The germline gives CDR1 LNHDA, CDR2 SQIVND (reference sequence). The CDR3 length is 18 residues. The J segment lost 3 bases and the V segment lost 3 bases, leaving 11 bases of the junction unmatched. In nucleotides, the CDR3 is TGTGCCAGTAGTATTGGGACTAGCGGAGGTGGCGCGACAGATACGCAGTATTTT. As protein: CASSIGTSGGGATDTQYF.

V usage is TRBV5-1 and J usage is TRBJ1-4; 11 nucleotides agree with TRBD1. Germline-derived CDR1 and CDR2 are SGHRS and YFSETQ. With 4 bases clipped from V and 7 bases from J, the junction kept 6 bases outside the gene matches. The CDR3 sequence is 15 residues long. Here the CDR3 DNA reads TGCGCCAGCAGCGTCCGGGACAGGGGGATTGAAAAACTGTTTTTT. Its protein is CASSVRDRGIEKLFF.

This clone was observed a handful of times. Other DNA sequences of this sample code for an identical CDR3. V usage is TRBV11-2 and J usage is TRBJ2-3, with 12 bases lining up with TRBD1. This CDR3 is built from 14 residues. J gave up 7 bases and V 4 bases, and 3 bases lay outside the gene matches. Germline CDR1 SGHAT, CDR2 FQNNGV. The chain's CDR3 is CASSSGQGANTQYF. DNA of the CDR3: TGTGCCAGCAGCTCGGGACAGGGGGCGAATACGCAGTATTTT.

V usage is TRBV4-2 and J usage is TRBJ2-3, with unresolved D. The CDR3 runs 13 residues. Trimming removed 1 base at V and 5 bases at J, with 7 bases between. The germline V gene has CDR1 LGHNA and CDR2 YNFKEQ. The CDR3 sequence is CASSQVPIDTQYF. DNA of the CDR3: TGTGCCAGCAGCCAAGTTCCGATAGATACGCAGTATTTT.

This sequence joins TRBV5-4 and TRBJ2-5; tentatively, D is TRBD1 (6 bases). Germline V gives CDR1 SGHNT, CDR2 YYREEE (reference sequence). The CDR3 loop spans 15 amino acids. Between the trimmed V and J ends, which lost 0 bases and 5 bases, there was a span of 14 bases. The CDR3 sequence: CASSLDQTGQETQYF. CDR3 coding DNA: TGTGCCAGCAGCTTGGACCAAACAGGGCAGGAGACCCAGTACTTC.

The chain links TRBV28 to TRBJ1-2; TRBD1 is a possible D gene (6 bases). The CDR3 contains 14 residues. Per the germline V gene, CDR1 is MDHEN and CDR2 is SYDVKM. Trimming left V 8 bases short and J 3 bases short, with 16 bases between. The CDR3 here is CASVRQAYDYGYTF. In nucleotides, the CDR3 is TGTGCCAGCGTAAGACAGGCCTACGACTATGGCTACACCTTC.

The rearrangement joins TRBV6-4 to TRBJ1-1, with a weak D call TRBD1 (5 bases). This CDR3 region has 14 residues. Germline V gives CDR1 MRHNA, CDR2 SNTAGT. V lost 6 bases to trimming and J lost 2 bases, with 13 bases between them. CDR3 coding DNA: TGTGCCAGCAGGGGGGGGTTTCGAAACACTGAAGCTTTCTTT. Its translation is CASRGGFRNTEAFF.

This clone was observed a single time. V and J are TRBV7-6 and TRBJ2-5; D unresolved. The CDR3 covers 16 residues. Looked up from germline, CDR1 is SGHVS and CDR2 is FNYEAQ. V lost 1 base and J lost 1, with 13 bases in between. The CDR3 loop is CASSLGMGGLQETQYF. CDR3 nucleotides: TGTGCCAGCAGCTTAGGAATGGGCGGCCTCCAAGAGACCCAGTACTTC.

Only one count was recorded for this clone. The chain couples TRBV18 to TRBJ2-1; 9 nucleotides align to TRBD1. The CDR3 runs 15 residues. The ends lost 1 base at V and 3 bases at J; junction bases unmatched: 1. Germline V lookup: CDR1 KGHSH, CDR2 LQKENI. The CDR3 loop is CASSPRTGDYNEQFF. For the CDR3, the DNA is TGTGCCAGCTCACCACGGACAGGGGACTACAATGAGCAGTTCTTC.

J is TRBJ2-5 and V is TRBV4-2, with TRBD1 as a possible D gene (6 bases). Germline assignment: CDR1 LGHNA and CDR2 YNFKEQ. V was trimmed by 5 bases and J by 5 bases, leaving 18 bases between them. This CDR3 comprises 15 residues. CDR3 loop: CASSNRGQQPETQYF. The CDR3, as DNA: TGTGCCAGCAGCAATAGAGGACAGCAACCGGAGACCCAGTACTTC.

This clone occurred a few times. This sequence joins TRBV5-6 and TRBJ2-1, with 8 bases fitting TRBD2. The ends lost 3 bases at V and 7 bases at J; junction bases unmatched: 9. CDR1 and CDR2 (germline): SGHDT, YYEEEE. CDR3 length: 15 amino acids. CDR3 region: CASSYGGRNLNEQFF. The CDR3 DNA reads as TGTGCCAGCAGCTACGGCGGGAGGAATCTGAATGAGCAGTTCTTC.

This chain uses TRBV5-1 with TRBJ1-1; weak D call: TRBD1 (5 bases). Germline lookup yields CDR1 SGHRS and CDR2 YFSETQ. The CDR3 runs to 14 residues. The V end was cut by 4 bases, the J end by 3 bases, with 13 bases between. The CDR3 nucleotides read TGCGCCAGCAGCGGGGGATCGAAGGACACTGAAGCTTTCTTT. It specifies CASSGGSKDTEAFF.

The chain links TRBV28 to TRBJ2-7; D is possibly TRBD1 (7 bases). V was cut by 1 base and J by 0 bases, with 13 bases left in between. Germline V CDR1 and CDR2: MDHEN, SYDVKM. The length of the CDR3 is 16 residues. The CDR3 bases are TGTGCCAGCAGTTTATTGGGGGGACAGCACTCCTACGAGCAGTACTTC. Protein product: CASSLLGGQHSYEQYF.

The V and J genes are TRBV5-1 and TRBJ2-1, with 11 bases that match TRBD2. This CDR3 is 18 amino acids long. J was trimmed by 7 bases and V by 0 bases; bases with no gene match: 12. Germline-derived CDR1 and CDR2 are SGHRS and YFSETQ. CDR3 residues: CASSLAAGLAAPWNEQFF. The CDR3 DNA reads as TGCGCCAGCAGCTTGGCCGCGGGACTAGCGGCTCCCTGGAATGAGCAGTTCTTC.

The rearrangement links TRBV6-4 to TRBJ2-2; D not certain. This CDR3 region has 14 residues. The V gene's germline CDR1 is MRHNA and CDR2 SNTAGT. V was pared by 0 bases and J by 7 bases, with 9 bases between. In nucleotides, the CDR3 is TGTGCCAGCAGTGACTCAGCCGAGAGCGGGGAGCTGTTTTTT. Translating gives CASSDSAESGELFF.

J is TRBJ1-3 and V is TRBV7-6; the D gene is possibly TRBD1 (6 bases). V was cut by 0 bases and J by 2 bases, with 17 bases left in between. Germline V lookup: CDR1 SGHVS, CDR2 FNYEAQ. CDR3 length equals 18 residues. The CDR3 sequence: CASSLAWRGDRTGNTIYF. DNA of the CDR3: TGTGCCAGCAGCTTAGCATGGCGTGGTGACAGGACTGGAAACACCATATATTTT.

Only a few counts were recorded for this clone. The chain has TRBV30 and TRBJ2-2; 10 bases map to TRBD2. The CDR3 loop spans 16 amino acids. Germline V gene sequence: CDR1 GTSNPN, CDR2 SVGIG (reference sequence). V trimming: 1 base; J trimming: 5 bases; junction bases outside the gene matches: 7. CDR3: CAWSGLAGVETGELFF. The CDR3, as DNA: TGTGCCTGGAGTGGGCTAGCGGGAGTCGAAACCGGGGAGCTGTTTTTT.

This clone occurred a few times. The gene calls are TRBV7-6 and TRBJ1-1, with D unclear. This CDR3 comprises 13 residues. V was cut by 5 bases and J by 6 bases, with 13 bases left in between. The germline V gene has CDR1 SGHVS and CDR2 FNYEAQ. CDR3 in amino acids: CASSPGGRSEAFF. As DNA, the CDR3 is TGTGCCAGCAGCCCAGGAGGGAGGTCTGAAGCTTTCTTT.

The chain employs TRBV5-1 and TRBJ2-7, with 8 nucleotides matching TRBD1. The V gene's germline CDR1 is SGHRS and CDR2 YFSETQ. The CDR3 is 14 amino acids. Unmatched junction bases numbered 9, after V lost 4 bases and J lost 6 bases. CDR3 nucleotide sequence: TGCGCCAGCAGCACGGGACAGGTAGGGATCGAGCAGTACTTC. Translating gives CASSTGQVGIEQYF.